A selection of T cell receptor beta chains follows, all from one sample in a study of blood T cell repertoires in COVID-19. Sequenced by immunoSEQ multiplex PCR; TCRdb stores in-frame clones only, minus some. The repertoire holds a few hundred thousand clones, with around 84% as singletons. Material: peripheral blood. Receptors were obtained from a woman under 30 with acute or convalescent COVID-19. CDR3s include the opening cysteine and the closing phenylalanine or tryptophan. A D gene is named only where the DNA matches it firmly. The size entry is marked missing in some rows and otherwise reads once, few, many or a size class.

D gene	V gene	clone size	J gene	CDR3 protein	CDR3 DNA
.	TRBV10-3	.	TRBJ2-3	CAISEADRISSTDTQYF	TGTGCCATCAGTGAGGCCGACAGGATCTCTAGCACAGATACGCAGTATTTT
TRBD1	TRBV5-1	.	TRBJ2-3	CASSLVTGGGTDTQYF	TGCGCCAGCAGCTTGGTGACAGGGGGCGGCACAGATACGCAGTATTTT
TRBD2	TRBV27	.	TRBJ2-7	CASTGLANEQYF	TGTGCCAGCACGGGACTAGCGAACGAGCAGTACTTC
.	TRBV24-1	.	TRBJ1-3	CATITTGFRGGNTIYF	TGTGCCACCATTACGACAGGTTTTCGAGGCGGAAACACCATATATTTT
.	TRBV4-1	.	TRBJ1-1	CASSQVAADGGAFF	TGCGCCAGCAGCCAAGTAGCCGCGGACGGGGGAGCTTTCTTT
.	TRBV7-2	once	TRBJ2-6	CASSQQAGGSGANVLTF	TGTGCCAGCAGCCAACAAGCGGGCGGCTCTGGGGCCAACGTCCTGACTTTC
.	TRBV6-1	.	TRBJ1-1	CASSEAYWGDPPNTEAFF	TGTGCCAGCAGTGAAGCTTACTGGGGAGATCCCCCGAACACTGAAGCTTTCTTT
.	TRBV6-5	.	TRBJ2-7	CASSYDAGTYEQYF	TGTGCCAGCAGTTACGACGCGGGGACCTACGAGCAGTACTTC
.	TRBV7-9	.	TRBJ1-1	CASSLQGVGYTEAFF	TGTGCCAGCAGCTTACAGGGTGTGGGTTACACTGAAGCTTTCTTT
.	TRBV11-1	.	TRBJ2-5	CASSTGREKETQYF	TGTGCCAGCAGCACCGGACGGGAGAAAGAGACCCAGTACTTC
.	TRBV2	.	TRBJ2-1	CASSLDRNNEQFF	TGTGCCAGCTCTCTTGACAGGAACAATGAGCAGTTCTTC
TRBD1	TRBV7-2	.	TRBJ1-2	CASSPLGGTENYGYTF	TGTGCCAGCAGCCCATTAGGGGGGACAGAGAATTATGGCTACACCTTC
.	TRBV19	few	TRBJ1-2	CASSISDPRAGYTF	TGTGCCAGTAGTATTAGCGATCCAAGGGCAGGCTACACCTTC
.	TRBV4-2	once	TRBJ2-1	CASSLLRSYNEQFF	TGTGCCAGCAGCCTCCTACGCTCCTACAATGAGCAGTTCTTC
.	TRBV2	.	TRBJ2-1	CASTPRGLESNEQFF	TGTGCCAGCACCCCTCGCGGGCTTGAATCGAATGAGCAGTTCTTC
TRBD1	TRBV2	.	TRBJ2-4	CASRTRTGSDIQYF	TGTGCCAGCAGGACCCGGACAGGGTCGGACATTCAGTACTTC